This T cell receptor beta chain came from a study of blood T cells in healthy people across ages (dated by TCRdb to the mid-2010s). A note on the overall study: In model experiments, template switching captured about one uniquely barcoded TCR beta cDNA molecule for every two T cells. Using deep sequencing normalized with unique cDNA molecular identifiers, the study measured how TCR beta repertoire diversity changes with age. Donors were grouped into four age groups: young (average approximately 15 years), middle-aged (around 39), aged (roughly 67) and long-lived (approximately 81). Using the same blood draw, the study looked at two additional independent replicas of 1 million unique cDNA reads for two donors, one aged 18 to 30 and the other aged 80 or older. The study at large found these results: As age increased, observed TCR beta diversity per million T cells dropped in a roughly linear way, and a significant reduction was already evident by age about 40. Since profiling was done on bulk unsorted PBMCs, naive and antigen-experienced compartments could not be conclusively compared. Compared with the aged group, more naive CD4+ T cells, fewer expanded clones and increased TCR diversity were shown by the long-lived group, suggesting age selection. Estimates of total diversity from one million sequenced T cells were regarded as lower bounds and underestimates. Observed TCR beta diversity correlated strongly with the percentage of naive T cells measured by flow cytometry. Because the CMV infection status of the donors was unknown, age-related changes in expanded clonotypes may potentially have been confounded.

This clonotype occurred many times. Its antigen is unknown. There are no base qualities to consult, and no much larger clone falls within one base. Donors were 35 to 40 systemically healthy Caucasian individuals from Russia aged roughly 6 to 95 years. Each donor gave 9 to 10 milliliters of peripheral blood, collected into EDTA-treated Vacutainer tubes. Ficoll-Paque density-gradient centrifugation was used to isolate PBMCs, with at least 6 million per sample. Total RNA, at least 5.5 micrograms per sample, was extracted from PBMCs with Trizol reagent. The percentages of naive CD45RAhigh/CD27high T cells were determined by flow cytometry on a PBMC aliquot from every donor. Library method: 5' RACE. The sequencer listed for this sample is Illumina HiSeq 2500. A second roughly 6 to 11 cycle PCR used a sample-barcoded 5' primer and a J-beta primer mix. Each TCR beta cDNA molecule received a unique molecular identifier from a template-switch 5' adaptor carrying 12 random nucleotides. At least 3 million CDR3-containing paired-end reads were obtained from each sample. First-strand cDNA was synthesized from all RNA with the Mint cDNA synthesis kit, primed by a TRBC-specific oligonucleotide. After uracil-DNA glycosylase treatment, a first 18-cycle PCR used universal primers M1SS and BC2_uni_R on all cDNA. As for the authors' bioinformatics: For normalization, 1 million high-quality reads, each with a distinct molecular identifier, were randomly selected from each sample. Reads with shared molecular identifiers were discarded instead of being binned into consensus sequences. CDR3 identification, clonotype clustering and error correction used MiTCR with a Q25 quality threshold and the strictest error-elimination algorithm. A nonparametric unseen species model using Euler transformation provided a lower-bound estimate of total TCR beta diversity. TCRdb reanalyzed the raw reads on its own, using fastp at Q25 for trimming and MiXCR for clone calling, and kept in-frame beta chains. Each CDR3 protein gets just one entry, which takes the most common genes and DNA from the rows behind it. Clone size and V and J calls follow TCRdb, not the original study. This sample is represented by 750,000 to 950,000 distinct CDR3 sequences; around 25% of them were singletons. The ten largest account for around 3% of the sample.

CDR1 DFQATT and CDR2 SNEGSKA were looked up in the germline V gene (reference sequence). The CDR3 contains 14 residues, cysteine and phenylalanine counted. The DNA shown is the 42-base CDR3, in frame from base 1. This sample also belongs to another study, concerning T cells of mothers and their children. Looking at the second paper: The donors were nine systemically healthy Caucasian individuals, made up of three mothers and their six children. cDNA synthesis used all of the extracted RNA, with 1.5 ug of RNA in each 15 ul reaction. In the second PCR, the M1S primer introduced both the sample barcodes and 2-4 random nucleotides. Each mother yielded over 10 million TCR beta CDR3 reads and each child 2.5 million to 3 million reads. Thymic selection shapes the output of TCR recombination in a similar way in related and unrelated pairs, and inherited differences have a minor effect. Normalized repertoire overlap was always found to be slightly, but never significantly, higher in related mother-child pairs than in unrelated mother-child pairs. No persistent microchimeric T cell clones were detected, at a sensitivity of approximately 110 clones per million clonotypes. Deep NGS was used in the study to compare the TCR beta repertoires of mothers and children and to look for features that separate related mother-child pairs from unrelated individuals. On average, the children were roughly 11 +/- 4 years old, while the mothers were around 40 +/- 4 years old. After adapters were ligated using NEBNext reagents, the libraries underwent 100+100 nt paired-end sequencing on an Illumina HiSeq 2000. To prevent cross-contamination, the mother and child libraries were prepared one month apart and sequenced in separate runs. For each donor, somewhere between about 450,000 and 2,200,000 distinct TCR beta clonotypes were identified. Naive TCR beta clonotypes were estimated from low-frequency clonotypes matched to each donor's FACS-determined naive share, without sorting.

The rearranged segments are TRBV20-1 and TRBJ2-5, with 10 central nucleotides matching TRBD2. Near its end, the DNA agrees better with TRBJ2-1, so the J call may be wrong. Sequenced sample: blood. The sequence came from a boy aged 5-17 years in good health. The CDR3 reads as follows: CSARQRGGQNEQFF. In nucleotides, the sequence is TGCAGTGCTAGGCAGCGGGGGGGCCAGAATGAGCAGTTCTTC.